This TCR beta chain was captured in a study of control samples from healthy donors and cancer patients. V was cut by 4 bases and J by 2 bases, with 10 bases left in between. Germline V gene lookup returns CDR1 SGHRS and CDR2 YFSETQ. The CDR3 is 14 amino acids. TCRdb keeps only in-frame clones here, not all; method: immunoSEQ multiplex PCR. This sample yields 65,000 to 90,000 clones, of which about 94% are seen a single time; about 2.7% belongs to the top ten. V and J are TRBV5-1 and TRBJ1-3; D is unresolved. This TCR came from a woman in her 30s in good health. Sequencing was done on a sample of blood. CDR3 residues: CASSMDGAGNTIYF. The CDR3 nucleotides read TGCGCCAGCAGCATGGACGGTGCTGGAAACACCATATATTTT.